The sequence of this TCR beta chain was determined in a study of regulatory T cells in long-lasting Graves disease. Note on this clonotype: Antigen unknown.

Arm-PCR with iRepertoire HTBI primers amplified the CDR3 regions for these TCR beta libraries. TCRdb passed the multiplex PCR reads through MiXCR, listing each CDR3 protein once. The data show about 660,000 distinct CDR3 sequences, around 30% seen once. Time point of the sample: persistent/refractory GD, antithyroid drugs over 5 years with positive TRAb. Extracted PBMC RNA gave rise to the TCR library. Per the germline V gene, CDR1 is MDHEN and CDR2 is SYDVKM. Unmatched junction bases numbered 19, after V lost 5 bases and J lost 0 bases. This CDR3 is built from 19 residues. General study results and limits: Persistent disease preferred TRBV28, TRBJ1-2 and TRBJ2-5.

This specimen was peripheral blood mononuclear cells (PBMCs), taken when the disease was refractory, from a patient treated with antithyroid drugs. The gene calls are TRBV28 and TRBJ2-7; TRBD2 aligns across 7 bases. The clonotype comes from a female donor with Graves disease. CDR3 sequence reads: CASSVWWRGTQASSYEQYF. The CDR3 bases are TGTGCCAGCAGTGTGTGGTGGCGGGGGACTCAAGCCAGCTCCTACGAGCAGTACTTC.